The 13 T cell receptor beta chains listed next were all sequenced from one sample in a study of T cell responses to AZD1222 COVID-19 vaccine. Sequencing was performed with immunoSEQ multiplex PCR; in TCRdb, only in-frame clones are kept and a portion is missing. Counted here are 150,000 to 200,000 clones, around 90% occurring once; the ten biggest clones make up around 1.6%. This specimen consisted of peripheral blood, obtained on day 0 of AZD1222 vaccination. Source of these receptors: an adult in good health.

The chain is built from TRBV30 and TRBJ1-2; 7 bases fit TRBD1. There are 14 residues in the CDR3. Unmatched junction bases numbered 9, after V lost 4 bases and J lost 4 bases. Germline lookup yields CDR1 GTSNPN and CDR2 SVGIG (reference sequence). The CDR3 is CAWTRQGVGYGYTF. The CDR3 nucleotides read TGTGCCTGGACCCGACAGGGCGTCGGCTATGGCTACACCTTC.

The CDR3 spells CASTDMRGILNQPQHF. Written as DNA, the CDR3 is TGTGCCAGTACCGACATGCGGGGGATTCTAAATCAGCCCCAGCATTTT. The J gene is TRBJ1-5, the V gene TRBV19, with D tentatively TRBD1 (5 bases). This CDR3 contains 16 residues. From germline, CDR1 is LNHDA and CDR2 SQIVND (reference sequence). Trimming stripped 7 bases from V and 4 bases from J, with 20 bases between.

The rearrangement links TRBV7-2 to TRBJ2-5; D not resolved. Trimming shortened V by 6 bases and J by 5 bases, and 10 bases separated the two germline ends. CDR1 SGHTA and CDR2 FQGNSA come from the germline V gene. This CDR3 has 12 residues. CDR3 sequence reads: CASSVYGETQYF. Written as DNA, the CDR3 is TGTGCCAGCAGTGTGTATGGGGAGACCCAGTACTTC.

J is TRBJ2-1 and V is TRBV2; 9 bases align to TRBD2. Germline CDR1 and CDR2: SNHLY and FYNNEI. The J segment lost 0 bases and the V segment lost 6 bases, leaving 9 bases of the junction unmatched. The CDR3 totals 17 residues. CDR3 DNA sequence: TGTGCCAGCAGAAAGGGGCTAGCGGGAAGCTCCTACAATGAGCAGTTCTTC. It codes for CASRKGLAGSSYNEQFF.

This chain links TRBV4-3 with TRBJ1-4; 9 nucleotides agree with TRBD1. V lost 5 bases to trimming and J lost 7 bases; unmatched junction nucleotides: 8. The CDR3 totals 15 residues. The germline V gene has CDR1 LGHNA and CDR2 YSLEER. As DNA, the CDR3 is TGCGCCAGCAGCGACGCAAGGACAGGGGCTGAAAAACTGTTTTTT. Residues: CASSDARTGAEKLFF.

The V gene is TRBV6-1, the J gene TRBJ1-5; D not certain. Germline CDR1 reads MNHNS; CDR2 reads SASEGT. The CDR3 extends over 16 amino acids. The V end was cut by 2 bases, the J end by 0 bases, with 11 bases between. The CDR3 DNA is TGTGCCAGCAGTGAATCAGGCGGCCGTAGCAATCAGCCCCAGCATTTT. It encodes CASSESGGRSNQPQHF.

This chain uses TRBV27 with TRBJ2-7, with 8 bases fitting TRBD1. Germline-derived CDR1 and CDR2 are MNHEY and SMNVEV (reference sequence). This CDR3 has 15 residues. With V trimmed by 5 bases and J by 5 bases, 11 bases remained unmatched. The CDR3 bases are TGTGCCAGCAGTCAGAGACAGGGGATGCCCAACGAGCAGTACTTC. This sequence encodes CASSQRQGMPNEQYF.

This clone has just one count. The J gene is TRBJ2-1, the V gene TRBV12-5; TRBD2 might be the D (5 bases). The CDR3 runs 15 residues. CDR1 and CDR2 (germline): LGHNT, FRNRAP. Trimming pared 1 base from V and 7 bases from J, leaving 14 bases between. The CDR3 region is CASGLAPDWGNEQFF. In DNA, the CDR3 is TGTGCTAGTGGTTTGGCTCCGGACTGGGGTAATGAGCAGTTCTTC.

This rearrangement joins TRBV21-1 to TRBJ2-1; the D segment call TRBD1 is taken from the table without a DNA check. TRBV21-1 is reported as a pseudogene. This CDR3 region has 16 residues. The CDR3 region has the DNA TGTGCCAGCAGCTCGAGCGACAGAGAAGGTTACAATGAGCAGTTCTTC. Its translation is CASSSSDREGYNEQFF.

The gene calls are TRBV19 and TRBJ1-5; TRBD1 is a possible D gene (6 bases). Germline V gives CDR1 LNHDA, CDR2 SQIVND (reference sequence). The CDR3 has 15 amino acids. The V and J ends lost 2 bases and 1 base respectively, with 9 bases between them. The CDR3 spells CASSISGASNQPQHF. In DNA form, the CDR3 reads TGTGCCAGTAGTATATCGGGGGCGAGCAATCAGCCCCAGCATTTT.

This clone showed up just once. The chain combines TRBV9 with TRBJ2-5, with 9 bases that match TRBD2. The germline V gene encodes CDR1 SGDLS and CDR2 YYNGEE. The junction had 5 bases not matched to a gene; V was cut back by 4 bases and J by 4 bases. The CDR3 has 14 amino acids. The CDR3, as DNA: TGTGCCAGCAGCCCTAGCGGGGAGGGAGAGACCCAGTACTTC. It is translated as CASSPSGEGETQYF.

The CDR3 here is CASSRQNQPQHF. Here the CDR3 DNA reads TGTGCCAGCAGCCGCCAAAATCAGCCCCAGCATTTT. The chain links TRBV5-6 to TRBJ1-5; no definite D call. Between the trimmed V and J ends, which lost 4 bases and 4 bases, there was a span of 6 bases. This CDR3 comprises 12 residues. Germline V CDR1 and CDR2: SGHDT, YYEEEE.

CDR3 nucleotide sequence: TGCGCCAGCAGTCCTGAGCCACGAACAGGCAATGAGCAGTTCTTC. As protein: CASSPEPRTGNEQFF. The V and J genes are TRBV10-2 and TRBJ2-1; D is perhaps TRBD1 (5 bases). Trimming removed 5 bases from V and 6 bases from J, with 17 bases in between. Germline V lookup: CDR1 WSHSY, CDR2 SAAADI. The CDR3 loop spans 15 amino acids.